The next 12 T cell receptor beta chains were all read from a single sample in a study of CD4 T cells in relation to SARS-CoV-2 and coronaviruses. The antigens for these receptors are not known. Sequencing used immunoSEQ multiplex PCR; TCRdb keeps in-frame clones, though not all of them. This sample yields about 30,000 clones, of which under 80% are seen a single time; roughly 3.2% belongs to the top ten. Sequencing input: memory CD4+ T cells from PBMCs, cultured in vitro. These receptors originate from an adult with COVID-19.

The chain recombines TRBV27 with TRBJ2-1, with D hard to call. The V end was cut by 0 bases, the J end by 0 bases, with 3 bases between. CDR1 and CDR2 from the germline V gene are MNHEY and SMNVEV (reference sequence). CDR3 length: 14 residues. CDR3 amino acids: CASSLSFSYNEQFF. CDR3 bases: TGTGCCAGCAGTTTATCTTTCTCCTACAATGAGCAGTTCTTC.

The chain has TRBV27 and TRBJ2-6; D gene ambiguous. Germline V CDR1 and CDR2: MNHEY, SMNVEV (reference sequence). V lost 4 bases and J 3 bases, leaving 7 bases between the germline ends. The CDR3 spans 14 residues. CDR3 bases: TGTGCCAGCAGTTCAGCAGGTGGGGCCAACGTCCTGACTTTC. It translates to CASSSAGGANVLTF.

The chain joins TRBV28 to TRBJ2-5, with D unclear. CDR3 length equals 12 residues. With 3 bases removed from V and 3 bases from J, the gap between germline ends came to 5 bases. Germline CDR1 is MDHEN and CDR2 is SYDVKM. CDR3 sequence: CASSFAKETQYF. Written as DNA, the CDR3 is TGTGCCAGCAGTTTCGCTAAAGAGACCCAGTACTTC.

The CDR3 protein is CASSILDGRNEQYF. The CDR3 DNA reads TGTGCCAGCAGTATCCTAGATGGCCGTAACGAGCAGTACTTC. This sequence joins TRBV6-5 and TRBJ2-7, with D uncertain. This CDR3 has 14 residues. Germline loops: CDR1 MNHEY, CDR2 SVGAGI. Trimming stripped 5 bases from V and 5 bases from J, with 16 bases between.

This CDR3 is CASSSLGEGEGEQFF. CDR3 sequence (DNA): TGTGCCAGCAGCTCGCTAGGGGAGGGGGAAGGTGAGCAGTTCTTC. The chain uses TRBV11-1 and TRBJ2-1; tentatively, D is TRBD2 (7 bases). V was pared by 4 bases and J by 9 bases, with 19 bases between. CDR1 is SGHAT and CDR2 is FQDESV in the germline V gene (reference sequence). The CDR3 contains 15 residues.

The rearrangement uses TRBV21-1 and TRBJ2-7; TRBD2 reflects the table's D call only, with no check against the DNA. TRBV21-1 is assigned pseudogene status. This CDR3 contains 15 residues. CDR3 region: CASSGRGGVRREQYF. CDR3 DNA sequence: TGTGCCAGCAGCGGAAGGGGGGGGGTCCGCCGCGAGCAGTACTTC.

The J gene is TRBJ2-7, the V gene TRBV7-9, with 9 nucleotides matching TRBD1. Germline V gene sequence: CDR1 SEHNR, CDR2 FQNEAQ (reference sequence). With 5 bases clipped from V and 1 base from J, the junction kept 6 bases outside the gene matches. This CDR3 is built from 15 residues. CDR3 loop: CASSPGTGISYEQYF. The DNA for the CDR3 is TGTGCCAGCAGCCCCGGGACAGGGATTTCCTACGAGCAGTACTTC.

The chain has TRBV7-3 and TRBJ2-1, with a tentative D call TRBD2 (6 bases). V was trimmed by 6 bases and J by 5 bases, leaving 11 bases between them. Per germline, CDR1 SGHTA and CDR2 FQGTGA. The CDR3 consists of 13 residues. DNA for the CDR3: TGTGCCAGCAGTGATAGCGGAAACAATGAGCAGTTCTTC. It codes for CASSDSGNNEQFF.

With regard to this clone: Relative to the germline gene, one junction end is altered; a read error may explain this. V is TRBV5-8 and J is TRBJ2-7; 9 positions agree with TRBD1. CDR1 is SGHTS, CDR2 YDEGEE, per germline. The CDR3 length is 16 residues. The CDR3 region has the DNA TGTGCCAGCAGCTTGGCCGGGACAGGGCCCCTCTACGATCAGTACTTC. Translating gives CASSLAGTGPLYDQYF.

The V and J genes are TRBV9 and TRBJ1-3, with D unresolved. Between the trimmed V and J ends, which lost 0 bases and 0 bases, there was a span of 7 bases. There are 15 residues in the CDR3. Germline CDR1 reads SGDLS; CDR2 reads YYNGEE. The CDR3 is CASSVDPSSGNTIYF. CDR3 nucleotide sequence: TGTGCCAGCAGCGTAGACCCCTCCTCTGGAAACACCATATATTTT. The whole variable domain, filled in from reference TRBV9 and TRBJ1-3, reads DSGVTQTPKHLITATGQRVTLRCSPRSGDLSVYWYQQSLDQGLQFLIQYYNGEERAKGNILERFSAQQFPDLHSELNLSSLELGDSALYFCASSVDPSSGNTIYFGEGSWLTVV.

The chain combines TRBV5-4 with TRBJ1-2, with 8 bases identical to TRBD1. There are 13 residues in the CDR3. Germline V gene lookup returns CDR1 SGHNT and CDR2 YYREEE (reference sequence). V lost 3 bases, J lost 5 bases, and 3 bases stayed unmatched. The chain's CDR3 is CASSSTGDYGYTF. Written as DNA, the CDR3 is TGTGCCAGCAGCTCGACAGGGGATTATGGCTACACCTTC.

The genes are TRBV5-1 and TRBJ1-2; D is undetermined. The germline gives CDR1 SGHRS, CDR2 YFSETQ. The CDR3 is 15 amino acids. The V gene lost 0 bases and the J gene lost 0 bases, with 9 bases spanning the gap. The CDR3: CASSLDSRSNYGYTF. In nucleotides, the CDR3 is TGCGCCAGCAGCTTGGACAGCAGGTCTAACTATGGCTACACCTTC.